Each of the 4 T cell receptor beta chains below was sequenced from the same sample in a study of blood T cell repertoires in COVID-19. Some clones are missing from TCRdb's copy, which holds only in-frame ones; the method was immunoSEQ multiplex PCR. This table holds tens of thousands of clones, 80% to 90% found once. The sample consisted of peripheral blood. Receptors were obtained from a woman aged 60-70 years with COVID-19, enrolled during active disease.

The V gene is TRBV7-8, the J gene TRBJ2-7; 7 bases map to TRBD2. Looked up from germline, CDR1 is SGHVS and CDR2 is FQNEAQ. The ends lost 2 bases at V and 2 bases at J; junction bases unmatched: 9. The CDR3 has 16 residues. The CDR3 DNA reads TGTGCCAGCAGCTTACCCGGACTAGTCGCTACCTACGAGCAGTACTTC. The encoded protein is CASSLPGLVATYEQYF.

For the CDR3, the DNA is TGTGCCAGCAGTCAAGCGGGAGGAAGCACAGATACGCAGTATTTT. Its translation is CASSQAGGSTDTQYF. This sequence joins TRBV7-3 and TRBJ2-3, with 9 bases identical to TRBD2. J was trimmed by 0 bases and V by 6 bases; bases with no gene match: 4. Germline CDR1 reads SGHTA; CDR2 reads FQGTGA. The CDR3 totals 15 residues.

The gene calls are TRBV27 and TRBJ1-5, with a weak D call TRBD1 (6 bases). V shed 7 bases and J shed 4 bases, with 17 bases lying between them. The germline V gene encodes CDR1 MNHEY and CDR2 SMNVEV (reference sequence). The CDR3 consists of 15 residues. The chain's CDR3 is CASTKKGGNNQPQHF. The CDR3 DNA reads as TGTGCCAGCACCAAAAAGGGGGGGAATAATCAGCCCCAGCATTTT.

This chain uses TRBV6-6 with TRBJ1-1; 7 bases line up with TRBD1. V gave up 5 bases and J gave up 0 bases; unmatched junction bases: 9. From germline, CDR1 is MNHNY and CDR2 SVGAGI (reference sequence). The CDR3 runs 16 residues. Written as DNA, the CDR3 is TGTGCCAGCAGTGCCACAAACAGGGGCATGAACACTGAAGCTTTCTTT. Translation: CASSATNRGMNTEAFF.